This TCR beta chain was sequenced during a study of regulatory T cells in long-lasting Graves disease. The overall study: Newly diagnosed Graves' patients took antithyroid drugs under 3 months.

The CDR3 totals 11 residues. V lost 6 bases and J lost 8, with 10 bases in between. CDR1 is MDHEN, CDR2 SYDVKM, per germline. Documented time point: newly diagnosed GD, antithyroid drugs for less than 3 months. Construction of the TCR library relied on RNA isolated from PBMCs. Arm-PCR with iRepertoire HTBI primers amplified the CDR3 regions for these TCR beta libraries. TCRdb re-derived calls from the multiplex PCR reads in MiXCR, one entry per CDR3 protein. The sample consists of approximately 350,000 distinct CDR3 sequences, approximately 10% of them appearing once. Findings and limits, study-wide: There were preferences for TRBV28, TRBJ1-2 and TRBJ2-5 in persistent disease.

This clonotype was picked up many times. Its antigen is unknown. This sample also appeared in a second study, on T cells in Graves' hyperthyroidism and ophthalmopathy.

The sample consisted of peripheral blood mononuclear cells (PBMCs), taken at new diagnosis, from a patient treated with antithyroid drugs. The gene calls are TRBV28 and TRBJ1-2; D is perhaps TRBD1 (6 bases). This TCR was recovered from a woman under 30 with Graves disease. The CDR3 loop reads CASRSRGGYTF. The DNA of the CDR3 is TGTGCCAGCAGATCCAGGGGCGGCTACACCTTC.